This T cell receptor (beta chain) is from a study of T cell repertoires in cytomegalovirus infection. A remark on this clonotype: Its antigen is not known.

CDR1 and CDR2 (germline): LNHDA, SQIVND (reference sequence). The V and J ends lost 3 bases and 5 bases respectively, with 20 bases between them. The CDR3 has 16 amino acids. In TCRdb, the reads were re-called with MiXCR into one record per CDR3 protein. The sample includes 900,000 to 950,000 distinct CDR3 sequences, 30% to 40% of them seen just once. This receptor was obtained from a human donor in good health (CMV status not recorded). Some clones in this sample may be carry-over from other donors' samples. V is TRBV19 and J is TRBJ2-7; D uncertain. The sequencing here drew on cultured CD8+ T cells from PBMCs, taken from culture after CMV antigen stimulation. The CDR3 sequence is CASSIGAVLDVHEQYF. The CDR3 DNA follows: TGTGCCAGTAGTATCGGCGCAGTCCTAGACGTCCACGAGCAGTACTTC.